This TCR beta chain comes out of a study of blood T cell repertoires in COVID-19 (dated by TCRdb to 2020 to 2022). For context, the study as a whole: Collaborator samples came from the United States, Italy and Spain and covered acute and convalescent phases of COVID-19. The dataset comprised deeply sampled blood TCRbeta repertoires from subjects exposed to, actively infected with, or recovered from COVID-19. Samples were obtained from the ongoing ImmuneRACE study (first 160 participants) and from roughly 1,300 subjects provided by 6 global collaborators. The material from the prospective study consisted of cDNA or gDNA derived from T cells, B-cell-depleted T cells, or PBMCs. The repertoires were released in a freely available public database intended as a resource for research on the immune response to SARS-CoV-2. HLA class I and class II types, where available, came from metadata supplied by the sample provider rather than from assay-based typing. Sample metadata almost always included a de-identified subject ID, COVID-19 status, age in years and sex.

TCRbeta CDR3 regions were amplified from genomic DNA using the immunoSEQ Assay, a bias-controlled multiplex PCR. On the authors' methods: Nucleated cell counts per sample were estimated from amplification of reference gene primers within the assay. Sequence reads were collapsed and filtered to measure the absolute abundance of every unique TCRbeta CDR3 rearrangement. For each sample, productive Simpson clonality was calculated as the square root of Simpson's diversity index across productive rearrangements. In its TCRdb copy, this immuneACCESS table keeps in-frame sequences only and misses some clones. Where compared with another copy, unresolved V genes explain less than half of these, and the others have no known cause. V, J and clone size were drawn from that table, and D and trimming were deduced from the DNA. Here the sample has about 220,000 clones; approximately 81% occur a single time. Approximately 5.1% of the sample goes to the ten largest clones.

Broad study findings and their caveats: The amount of clinical and demographic metadata varied by source and participant and was provided uncurated.

This clone was found once. Its target antigen remains unknown. Per-base quality was not reported, and no clone a single base away is much larger than it. V loses 1 base of germline sequence and J loses 7 bases, and the interval between the two ends is 10 bases. The germline V gene encodes CDR1 LNHNV and CDR2 YYDKDF (reference sequence). Including the terminal cysteine and phenylalanine, the CDR3 comprises 14 residues. CDR3 DNA only is kept here, 42 bases in frame from base 1. Another Seattle source contributed samples from volunteer blood donors who had recovered from COVID-19. Whole blood was collected in K2EDTA tubes by collaborating institutions according to the institutions' own protocols. For TCRbeta analysis, collaborators shipped samples in one of three forms: frozen whole blood, isolated PBMCs, or DNA extracted from either of those sample types.

The sequence is built from TRBV15 and TRBJ1-4; the best D guess is TRBD1, with 5 bases matching. The source of this sequence is a woman aged 60 to 75 who had recovered from COVID-19. Sequences were obtained from peripheral blood. The CDR3 has the sequence CATSRGQFGEKLFF. The DNA is as follows: TGTGCCACCAGCAGAGGACAGTTTGGTGAAAAACTGTTTTTT.